This passage covers 20 T cell receptor beta chains from one sample sequenced in a study of graft-versus-host responses after intestinal transplantation. Repertoires were generated with immunoSEQ multiplex PCR, while TCRdb's copy carries only in-frame clones and drops some. The sample carries roughly 45,000 clones, roughly 95% recorded once. The sequencing used PBMCs, collected more than 310 days after intestinal transplant. The source of these receptors is a human patient who received an intestinal transplant, so some T cells may come from the graft donor.

The J gene is TRBJ1-5, the V gene TRBV19; no definite D call. The V end lost 1 base, the J end lost 5 bases, and 3 bases lay between the germline ends. The CDR3 consists of 12 residues. Germline CDR1 reads LNHDA; CDR2 reads SQIVND (reference sequence). CDR3 in DNA: TGTGCCAGTAGTATAGCGGATCAGCCCCAGCATTTT. The encoded protein is CASSIADQPQHF.

The genes are TRBV6-4 and TRBJ1-2; 8 bases fit TRBD1. This CDR3 spans 14 amino acids. V trimming: 7 bases; J trimming: 4 bases; junction bases outside the gene matches: 8. Germline CDR1 is MRHNA and CDR2 is SNTAGT. In DNA form, the CDR3 reads TGTGCCAGCAAACCCTCAGGGGGCCCCTATGGCTACACCTTC. Translation: CASKPSGGPYGYTF.

The J gene is TRBJ1-5, the V gene TRBV10-3; no definite D call. Germline loops: CDR1 ENHRY, CDR2 SYGVKD. The V gene lost 6 bases and the J gene lost 0 bases, with 6 bases spanning the gap. The CDR3 is 13 amino acids. CDR3: CAISAHSNQPQHF. CDR3 nucleotide sequence: TGTGCCATCAGCGCGCATAGCAATCAGCCCCAGCATTTT.

The rearrangement joins TRBV11-2 to TRBJ1-5; tentative D call: TRBD1 (6 bases). V gave up 4 bases and J gave up 3 bases, with 16 bases separating them. The CDR3 runs to 16 residues. Germline assignment: CDR1 SGHAT and CDR2 FQNNGV. In DNA, the CDR3 is TGTGCCAGCAGCTCCTTGACAGGTCCGCTCAATCAGCCCCAGCATTTT. Its translation: CASSSLTGPLNQPQHF.

The V and J genes are TRBV7-6 and TRBJ1-1; 9 bases match TRBD1. Germline V gene data show CDR1 as SGHVS and CDR2 as FNYEAQ. This CDR3 region has 15 residues. With 5 bases clipped from V and 2 bases from J, the junction kept 6 bases outside the gene matches. The CDR3 is CASSQGQGGNTEAFF. CDR3 DNA: TGTGCCAGCAGCCAGGGACAGGGAGGAAACACTGAAGCTTTCTTT. Looking up the rest from reference TRBV7-6 and TRBJ1-1 gives the full variable domain: GAGVSQSPRYKVTKRGQDVALRCDPISGHVSLYWYRQALGQGPEFLTYFNYEAQQDKSGLPNDRFSAERPEGSISTLTIQRTEQRDSAMYRCASSQGQGGNTEAFFGQGTRLTVV.

With respect to this clone: One end of the junction is discordant with germline, which a read error may explain. The gene calls are TRBV18 and TRBJ2-7; 7 nucleotides agree with TRBD1. The CDR3 spans 13 residues. CDR1 is KGHSH and CDR2 is LQKENI in the germline V gene. This CDR3 is CASPPQGSYEQYF. In nucleotides, the CDR3 is TGTGCCAGCCCACCACAGGGGTCCTACGAGCAGTACTTC.

V and J are TRBV9 and TRBJ1-5, with unresolved D. Trimming stripped 3 bases from V and 9 bases from J, with 10 bases between. This CDR3 has 12 residues. Germline V gives CDR1 SGDLS, CDR2 YYNGEE. CDR3 sequence reads: CASSAAEGPQHF. In nucleotides, the CDR3 is TGTGCCAGCAGCGCCGCGGAGGGGCCCCAGCATTTT.

The V and J genes are TRBV6-6 and TRBJ1-6, with D possibly being TRBD1 (5 bases). Per the germline V gene, CDR1 is MNHNY and CDR2 is SVGAGI (reference sequence). Trimming cost V 6 bases and J 13 bases, with 10 bases left between them. This CDR3 has 11 residues. The CDR3 coding sequence is TGTGCCAGCAGCCCCGGGGGGCCCCTCCACTTT. This gives the protein CASSPGGPLHF.

V and J are TRBV7-3 and TRBJ2-1, with 13 bases that match TRBD2. Germline trimming cut 0 bases from V and 8 bases from J; bases unmatched to any gene: 10. Germline assignment: CDR1 SGHTA and CDR2 FQGTGA. CDR3 length: 18 residues. CDR3 amino acids: CASSLTGALAGGLDEQFF. The CDR3 DNA reads TGTGCCAGCAGCTTAACGGGCGCACTAGCGGGGGGGCTCGATGAGCAGTTCTTC.

This chain uses TRBV5-1 with TRBJ1-4; TRBD1 might be the D (5 bases). Germline CDR1 SGHRS, CDR2 YFSETQ. This CDR3 contains 13 residues. Trimming cost V 5 bases and J 4 bases, with 9 bases left between them. CDR3: CASSGGINEKLFF. CDR3 sequence (DNA): TGCGCCAGCAGTGGGGGGATTAATGAAAAACTGTTTTTT.

This clone was seen just once. The chain has TRBV18 and TRBJ1-6; TRBD1 is a possible D gene (6 bases). The CDR3 extends over 13 amino acids. V was cut by 3 bases and J by 10 bases, with 10 bases left in between. Germline CDR1 and CDR2: KGHSH and LQKENI. DNA for the CDR3: TGTGCCAGCTCACCCGGACAGAGGTCACCCCTCCACTTT. Translating gives CASSPGQRSPLHF.

This chain uses TRBV28 with TRBJ1-3; D not certain. The CDR3 extends over 15 amino acids. V lost 7 bases to trimming and J lost 5 bases, with 18 bases between them. Germline V gene data show CDR1 as MDHEN and CDR2 as SYDVKM. The CDR3 is CASISRGRRRNTIYF. Written as DNA, the CDR3 is TGTGCCAGCATCTCCCGTGGCCGGCGCCGAAACACCATATATTTT.

V usage is TRBV19 and J usage is TRBJ2-4; 7 bases are a match to TRBD1. This CDR3 contains 15 residues. Germline V gives CDR1 LNHDA, CDR2 SQIVND (reference sequence). J gave up 0 bases and V 6 bases, and 5 bases lay outside the gene matches. The CDR3 region is CASSLTGIAKNIQYF. The CDR3 nucleotides read TGTGCCAGTAGCCTGACAGGGATAGCCAAAAACATTCAGTACTTC. Full variable domain (outside the CDR3, taken from reference TRBV19 and TRBJ2-4): DGGITQSPKYLFRKEGQNVTLSCEQNLNHDAMYWYRQDPGQGLRLIYYSQIVNDFQKGDIAEGYSVSREKKESFPLTVTSAQKNPTAFYLCASSLTGIAKNIQYFGAGTRLSVL.

V usage is TRBV29-1 and J usage is TRBJ2-7, with 8 bases fitting TRBD1. Losses at the gene ends were 0 bases for V and 3 bases for J; bases not matched to a gene: 4. CDR1 is SQVTM and CDR2 is ANQGSEA in the germline V gene. There are 14 residues in the CDR3. This CDR3 reads CSVEDLTGGYEQYF. In DNA, the CDR3 is TGCAGCGTTGAAGATCTTACAGGGGGCTACGAGCAGTACTTC.

The chain's CDR3 is CASSLGGVSGQETQYF. The CDR3 nucleotides read TGTGCCAGCAGCTTGGGGGGGGTGAGCGGGCAAGAGACCCAGTACTTC. J is TRBJ2-5 and V is TRBV5-4; D possibly corresponds to TRBD2 (6 bases). CDR1 SGHNT and CDR2 YYREEE come from the germline V gene (reference sequence). Trimming left V 0 bases short and J 2 bases short, with 14 bases between. The CDR3 consists of 16 residues.

The V and J genes are TRBV4-1 and TRBJ1-2; no definite D call. The CDR3 covers 13 residues. The V and J ends lost 0 bases and 4 bases respectively, with 6 bases between them. Germline-derived CDR1 and CDR2 are MGHRA and YSYEKL. In DNA, the CDR3 is TGCGCCAGCAGCCAAGAGGGGTCCTATGGCTACACCTTC. Protein sequence: CASSQEGSYGYTF.

This chain uses TRBV11-1 with TRBJ1-4; no definite D call. The germline CDR1 and CDR2 sequences are SGHAT and FQDESV (reference sequence). With 6 bases removed from V and 8 bases from J, the gap between germline ends came to 13 bases. The CDR3 extends over 13 amino acids. As DNA, the CDR3 is TGTGCCAGCAGGGGATCGTTAGAAGAAAAACTGTTTTTT. Residues: CASRGSLEEKLFF.

The chain carries TRBV30 and TRBJ1-1, with D tentatively TRBD1 (5 bases). Trimming took 3 bases from V and 4 from J, leaving 9 bases between them. CDR1 and CDR2 (germline): GTSNPN, SVGIG (reference sequence). The CDR3 runs 12 residues. CDR3 sequence reads: CAWRGGATEAFF. The CDR3 coding sequence is TGTGCCTGGAGAGGAGGGGCCACTGAAGCTTTCTTT.

The chain combines TRBV5-1 with TRBJ1-4; no clear D. Germline CDR1 is SGHRS and CDR2 is YFSETQ. Trimming left V 0 bases short and J 8 bases short, with 8 bases between. The CDR3 loop spans 13 amino acids. The CDR3 reads CASSLGHGEKLFF. CDR3 DNA: TGCGCCAGCAGCTTGGGACACGGGGAAAAACTGTTTTTT.

The chain recombines TRBV27 with TRBJ1-1; D is perhaps TRBD1 (5 bases). Trimming took 0 bases from V and 4 from J, leaving 18 bases between them. Looked up from germline, CDR1 is MNHEY and CDR2 is SMNVEV (reference sequence). The CDR3 has 17 residues. CDR3 coding DNA: TGTGCCAGCAGTTTATCTCGCTTGACACCGAGGGGCACTGAAGCTTTCTTT. Translated, it gives CASSLSRLTPRGTEAFF.